Following are 25 T cell receptor beta chains from one sample sequenced in a study of blood T cell repertoires in COVID-19. Method: immunoSEQ multiplex PCR; TCRdb's copy keeps in-frame clones and lacks some. This table holds over 300,000 clones, about 85% found once. Input material: PBMCs or T cells enriched from blood (not recorded which). The receptor set was obtained from a woman younger than 45 who had recovered from COVID-19.

V and J are TRBV19 and TRBJ2-7; the D gene is possibly TRBD2 (6 bases). Germline CDR1 LNHDA, CDR2 SQIVND (reference sequence). This CDR3 region has 12 residues. V lost 6 bases and J lost 7, with 13 bases in between. The CDR3 sequence is CASSTGGWEQYF. CDR3 coding DNA: TGTGCCAGTAGCACCGGGGGTTGGGAGCAGTACTTC.

The chain links TRBV6-2 or TRBV6-3 to TRBJ1-2, with D possibly TRBD1 on 6 matching bases. Germline CDR1 MNHEY, CDR2 SVGEGT. V was clipped by 5 bases and J by 0 bases, with 13 bases between them. The CDR3 runs 15 residues. The CDR3 loop is CASSRRTAPNYGYTF. CDR3 coding DNA: TGTGCCAGCAGTCGCCGGACAGCGCCTAACTATGGCTACACCTTC.

This clone appeared a single time. The rearrangement uses TRBV12-3 or TRBV12-4 and TRBJ1-1, with TRBD1 identical over 7 bases. The CDR3 has 12 amino acids. V dropped 8 bases and J dropped 6; count of bases not matched to a gene: 6. CDR3: CASGTGDPEAFF. The CDR3 DNA follows: TGTGCCAGCGGAACAGGGGATCCTGAAGCTTTCTTT.

The chain links TRBV3-1 (or the pseudogene TRBV3-2) to TRBJ1-3; 7 nucleotides match TRBD1. V shed 0 bases, J shed 0 bases, and the junction held 2 bases outside the gene matches. CDR3 length: 16 amino acids. Germline V CDR1 and CDR2: LGHDT, YNNKEL (reference sequence). The chain's CDR3 is CASSQERTGSGNTIYF. The CDR3 DNA sequence: TGTGCCAGCAGCCAAGAAAGGACAGGCTCTGGAAACACCATATATTTT.

J is TRBJ1-1 and V is TRBV24-1, with 10 positions matching TRBD1. Unmatched junction bases numbered 6, after V lost 9 bases and J lost 0 bases. CDR1 is KGHDR and CDR2 is SFDVKD in the germline V gene. The CDR3 runs to 15 residues. CDR3 amino acids: CATLRDRGMNTEAFF. The CDR3 DNA is TGTGCCACCCTAAGGGACAGGGGAATGAACACTGAAGCTTTCTTT.

The chain has TRBV6-5 and TRBJ1-4; maybe TRBD1 (5 bases). CDR3 length: 15 residues. CDR1 MNHEY and CDR2 SVGAGI come from the germline V gene. The germline V and J ends were trimmed by 7 bases and 8 bases, with 20 bases remaining between them. The CDR3 coding sequence is TGTGCCAGCAAAGATTTGGGGCTACGGAAAGAAAAACTGTTTTTT. It is translated as CASKDLGLRKEKLFF.

This sequence joins TRBV6-5 and TRBJ2-2, with 7 bases fitting TRBD1. The CDR3 runs 14 residues. J was trimmed by 3 bases and V by 6 bases; bases with no gene match: 4. Per the germline V gene, CDR1 is MNHEY and CDR2 is SVGAGI. DNA of the CDR3: TGTGCCAGCAGCAGGGGGATGGACACCGGGGAGCTGTTTTTT. Translation gives CASSRGMDTGELFF.

This clone was recorded only once. The gene calls are TRBV14 and TRBJ1-1; 9 bases match TRBD1. Per germline, CDR1 SGHDN and CDR2 FVKESK. V was pared by 6 bases and J by 4 bases, with 3 bases of the junction left unmatched. This CDR3 spans 13 amino acids. CDR3 amino acids: CASRQGAFTEAFF. The CDR3 nucleotides read TGTGCCAGCAGACAGGGGGCGTTCACTGAAGCTTTCTTT.

This clone occurred a few times. The CDR3, as DNA: TGTGCCAGCAGAAGGGGAACCCAAGAGACCCAGTACTTC. It codes for CASRRGTQETQYF. The genes are TRBV7-2 and TRBJ2-5; D is possibly TRBD1 (5 bases). This CDR3 comprises 13 residues. CDR1 and CDR2 from the germline V gene are SGHTA and FQGNSA. V was shortened by 6 bases and J by 1 base, with 9 bases between the two germline ends.

CDR3 in amino acids: CASSSFSESTDTQYF. CDR3 sequence (DNA): TGTGCCAGCAGCTCCTTTAGCGAGAGCACAGATACGCAGTATTTT. The chain uses TRBV5-4 and TRBJ2-3; maybe TRBD2 (5 bases). This CDR3 is 15 amino acids long. V was pared by 3 bases and J by 0 bases, with 11 bases between. The germline V gene encodes CDR1 SGHNT and CDR2 YYREEE (reference sequence).

There are a few counts of this clone. The chain combines TRBV7-3 with TRBJ2-1; D is undetermined. The CDR3 length is 13 residues. The germline CDR1 and CDR2 sequences are SGHTA and FQGTGA. Trimming stripped 4 bases from V and 7 bases from J, with 11 bases between. The CDR3 DNA is TGTGCCAGCAGCTCATGGTCCGGGAATGAGCAGTTCTTC. Amino acids: CASSSWSGNEQFF.

This clone was detected a few times. Mismatch with germline at one junction end may stem from a read error. The J gene is TRBJ1-2, the V gene TRBV25-1; no firm D call. CDR3 length: 11 residues. CDR1 is MGHDK, CDR2 SYGVNS, per germline. The CDR3: CASSELMGEPF. The CDR3 DNA sequence: TGTGCCAGCAGTGAATTAATGGGAGAACCCTTC.

The chain recombines TRBV11-1 with TRBJ2-1; 8 bases are shared with TRBD2. Germline V gene data show CDR1 as SGHAT and CDR2 as FQDESV (reference sequence). V trimming: 1 base; J trimming: 5 bases; junction bases outside the gene matches: 4. CDR3 length: 15 amino acids. CDR3 DNA: TGTGCCAGCAGCTTAGAGGGGACTAGAAACAATGAGCAGTTCTTC. As protein: CASSLEGTRNNEQFF.

The chain employs TRBV5-1 and TRBJ2-7; D is possibly TRBD1 (5 bases). V was cut by 5 bases and J by 4 bases, with 13 bases left in between. The CDR3 is 13 amino acids. Germline V gene lookup returns CDR1 SGHRS and CDR2 YFSETQ. Here the CDR3 reads CASRKTDSYEQYF. CDR3 sequence (DNA): TGCGCCAGCAGGAAGACTGACAGTTACGAGCAGTACTTC.

This chain connects TRBV19 to TRBJ1-6; perhaps TRBD1 as D (5 bases). Germline values: CDR1 LNHDA, CDR2 SQIVND (reference sequence). Trimming pared 5 bases from V and 8 bases from J, leaving 16 bases between. The CDR3 consists of 15 residues. CDR3: CASSLGGVSHSPLHF. CDR3 sequence (DNA): TGTGCCAGTAGTCTCGGGGGGGTGTCTCATTCACCCCTCCACTTT.

V gene TRBV4-2 combines with J gene TRBJ2-3, with TRBD2 identical over 8 bases. Germline V gene sequence: CDR1 LGHNA, CDR2 YNFKEQ. CDR3 length: 16 amino acids. V lost 1 base to trimming and J lost 0 bases; unmatched junction nucleotides: 3. For the CDR3, the DNA is TGTGCCAGCAGCCAAGCGGGGGGGGCCAGCACAGATACGCAGTATTTT. Its translation is CASSQAGGASTDTQYF.

This clone showed up just a few times. The chain uses TRBV7-9 and TRBJ2-3; 10 bases are shared with TRBD2. Germline CDR1 reads SEHNR; CDR2 reads FQNEAQ (reference sequence). V was pared by 4 bases and J by 4 bases, with 5 bases of the junction left unmatched. The CDR3 runs to 15 residues. CDR3 loop: CASSSLAGVPDTQYF. CDR3 DNA sequence: TGTGCCAGCAGCTCCCTAGCGGGGGTGCCAGATACGCAGTATTTT.

The chain uses TRBV7-2 and TRBJ1-2, with 8 nucleotides matching TRBD1. The J segment lost 4 bases and the V segment lost 8 bases, leaving 15 bases of the junction unmatched. CDR1 is SGHTA, CDR2 FQGNSA, per germline. CDR3 length: 16 residues. The CDR3 sequence: CASSWRSGQGTYGYTF. CDR3 nucleotide sequence: TGTGCCAGCTCCTGGCGCTCCGGACAGGGTACCTATGGCTACACCTTC.

The chain uses TRBV7-2 and TRBJ2-1; TRBD2 matches at 8 bases. The CDR3 totals 14 residues. With 8 bases clipped from V and 7 bases from J, the junction kept 10 bases outside the gene matches. Germline V gene lookup returns CDR1 SGHTA and CDR2 FQGNSA. The CDR3 DNA follows: TGTGCCAGCCCCCTGGGCGGGGGGCGAAATGAGCAGTTCTTC. It translates to CASPLGGGRNEQFF.

This CDR3 reads CASSLPGDSGNTIYF. The CDR3 coding sequence is TGTGCCAGCAGCCTACCCGGGGATTCTGGAAACACCATATATTTT. V usage is TRBV11-2 and J usage is TRBJ1-3; D is unresolved. V was clipped by 5 bases and J by 1 base, with 12 bases between them. From germline, CDR1 is SGHAT and CDR2 FQNNGV. CDR3 length: 15 residues.

This rearrangement joins TRBV9 to TRBJ1-1, with D possibly matching TRBD1 (5 bases). CDR1 and CDR2 from the germline V gene are SGDLS and YYNGEE. The CDR3 sequence is 14 residues long. The germline V and J ends were trimmed by 0 bases and 4 bases, with 10 bases remaining between them. Here the CDR3 DNA reads TGTGCCAGCAGCGTAGCTGAGACAGCCACTGAAGCTTTCTTT. Residues: CASSVAETATEAFF.

For the CDR3, the DNA is TGTGCCAGCAGCCCCGGGGGGGGCAGGGTCGGCTACACCTTC. Protein product: CASSPGGGRVGYTF. The chain employs TRBV7-9 and TRBJ1-2, with a weak D call TRBD1 (6 bases). The V gene lost 5 bases and the J gene lost 8 bases, with 18 bases spanning the gap. Germline loops: CDR1 SEHNR, CDR2 FQNEAQ (reference sequence). This CDR3 has 14 residues.

The CDR3 region is CASSVGTGANTEAFF. CDR3 DNA: TGTGCCAGCAGCGTGGGGACAGGGGCGAACACTGAAGCTTTCTTT. The V gene is TRBV9, the J gene TRBJ1-1, with 10 bases matching TRBD1. The CDR3 loop spans 15 amino acids. Per germline, CDR1 SGDLS and CDR2 YYNGEE. V lost 2 bases and J lost 1; bases outside the gene matches: 2.

The chain employs TRBV5-6 and TRBJ1-6, with 8 bases that match TRBD1. Germline CDR1 SGHDT, CDR2 YYEEEE. CDR3 length: 16 residues. The V gene end was trimmed by 0 bases and the J gene end by 6 bases; junction bases not matched to a gene: 5. In nucleotides, the CDR3 is TGTGCCAGCAGCTTGGTCCAGGGGGCGGTTAATTCACCCCTCCACTTT. This translates into CASSLVQGAVNSPLHF.

The chain carries TRBV5-1 and TRBJ2-7; possibly TRBD1 for D (6 bases). Trimming shortened V by 4 bases and J by 3 bases, and 17 bases separated the two germline ends. This CDR3 spans 15 amino acids. Germline CDR1 and CDR2: SGHRS and YFSETQ. The CDR3 sequence: CASSPRDTRIYEQYF. Here the CDR3 DNA reads TGCGCCAGCAGCCCCCGGGACACCAGAATCTACGAGCAGTACTTC.